This TCR beta chain was identified during a study of HIV-infected patients and healthy controls. This clonotype occurred many times. The CDR3 length is 13 residues. The germline V gene has CDR1 MNHEY and CDR2 SVGEGT. The trim removed 4 bases at V and 7 bases at J, leaving 3 bases unmatched. TCRdb redid the calling of the 5' RACE reads with MiXCR, one entry per CDR3 protein. This sample yields more than 60,000 distinct CDR3 sequences, of which roughly 21% are seen a single time; 1.4% belongs to the top ten. Material for sequencing was CD4+ T cells from blood. The TCR originated in a human donor in good health. The chain carries TRBV6-2 or TRBV6-3 and TRBJ1-5; 8 positions agree with TRBD1. The CDR3 coding sequence is TGTGCCAGCAGTTCGGACAGGGTCCAGCCCCAGCATTTT. Protein product: CASSSDRVQPQHF.